The following is a T cell receptor (beta chain) sequence with its context. CDR1 is MDHEN, CDR2 SYDVKM, per germline. The CDR3 spans 15 residues. With V trimmed by 5 bases and J by 7 bases, 7 bases remained unmatched. These data come from a study of blood T cell repertoires in COVID-19. Study-level background: Italy, Spain and the United States were the sources of the convalescent and acute COVID-19 samples.

In the authors' methods: Quantification of nucleated cells was approximated via reference gene primer amplification. The assay was immunoSEQ multiplex PCR, and TCRdb's table has in-frame clones only and misses some. That table furnishes V, J and clone size, whereas the DNA furnished D and trimming. The sample consists of 85,000 to 130,000 clones, about two thirds of them appearing once. The source of this sequence is a human donor with acute or convalescent COVID-19. The donor label of this sample is uncertain. Sequenced sample: peripheral blood. The chain uses TRBV28 and TRBJ1-4, with 10 bases lining up with TRBD1. CDR3 amino acids: CASSTDRGRLEKLFF. The DNA of the CDR3 is TGTGCCAGCAGTACCGACAGGGGGCGCCTTGAAAAACTGTTTTTT. The whole variable domain, remainder taken from reference TRBV28 and TRBJ1-4, is DVKVTQSSRYLVKRTGEKVFLECVQDMDHENMFWYRQDPGLGLRLIYFSYDVKMKEKGDIPEGYSVSREKKERFSLILESASTNQTSMYLCASSTDRGRLEKLFFGSGTQLSVL.